This T cell receptor (beta chain) was obtained from a study of T cell responses to AZD1222 COVID-19 vaccine. Across the study: Researchers grouped second doses given at about 4 or about 12 weeks into one pool. General study results and limits: CD4 TCRs linked to vaccination spanned spike, dominating at 160-218 and 743-854. Among AZD1222 vaccinees, only six were seropositive at baseline. Samples come after the peak T cell response, not at day 14.

CDR1 SNHLY and CDR2 FYNNEI come from the germline V gene. The CDR3 consists of 14 residues. J gave up 3 bases and V 6 bases, and 7 bases lay outside the gene matches. Generated by immunoSEQ multiplex PCR, the TCRdb table keeps only in-frame clones and is missing some. The sample has 150,000 or so clones, more than 85% seen once. A remark on this clone: The antigen is undetermined.

Sequences were derived from peripheral blood, sampled on day 0 of AZD1222 vaccination. The chain uses TRBV2 and TRBJ1-1; 7 bases match TRBD1. The clonotype was recovered from an adult in good health. The CDR3 DNA reads as TGTGCCAGCAGGCGATTGAGGGGGCACACTGAAGCTTTCTTT. Protein sequence: CASRRLRGHTEAFF.